Detailed here is one T cell receptor (beta chain). This entry belongs to a study of shared clonotypes between healthy human individuals. Trimming shortened V by 0 bases and J by 4 bases, and 13 bases separated the two germline ends. The CDR3 is made up of 16 amino acids. Germline V CDR1 and CDR2: SGHRS, YFSETQ. TCRdb's copy holds only in-frame clones and misses some; the assay was immunoSEQ multiplex PCR. The profile shows 550,000 to 800,000 clones, around 90% of them singletons. Material: memory CD8+ T cells from PBMCs. Subset reported: CD45RO+ cells pooled with CCR7-negative TemRA cells. The source is a man younger than 30 in good health. Some clones in this sample may be carry-over from other donors' samples. This chain connects TRBV5-1 to TRBJ1-4; D is unclear. The CDR3 region is CASSLGASSDNEKLFF. The CDR3 nucleotides are TGCGCCAGCAGCTTGGGGGCTTCCAGCGATAATGAAAAACTGTTTTTT.